The 17 T cell receptor beta chains below all came from one sample that was sequenced in a study of sequential checkpoint blockade in melanoma. The data were produced by immunoSEQ multiplex PCR, yet TCRdb's version contains in-frame clones alone and is incomplete. The data show approximately 8,200 clones, almost 60% seen once. Regarding treatment: randomized to nivolumab then ipilimumab (arm A) or the reverse (arm B). Specimen: CD8+ T cells sorted from blood (inferred from file names), collected from a patient given nivolumab and ipilimumab in sequence. These receptors came from a human donor with melanoma.

The chain employs TRBV6-5 and TRBJ2-6, with D uncertain. V was cut by 7 bases and J by 2 bases, with 6 bases left in between. Germline V gives CDR1 MNHEY, CDR2 SVGAGI. CDR3 length: 13 amino acids. CDR3: CASKLTGANVLTF. CDR3 nucleotides: TGTGCCAGCAAACTAACTGGGGCCAACGTCCTGACTTTC.

This clone has only a few counts. CDR3 DNA: TGTGCCAGCAGCCCAGGTATGGAGGGGAGAAGGAACTATGGCTACACCTTC. It yields the protein CASSPGMEGRRNYGYTF. The V and J genes are TRBV11-2 and TRBJ1-2, with TRBD1 as a possible D gene (5 bases). Germline V gives CDR1 SGHAT, CDR2 FQNNGV. The CDR3 covers 17 residues. The V gene lost 5 bases and the J gene lost 2 bases, with 21 bases spanning the gap. The whole variable domain, remainder taken from reference TRBV11-2 and TRBJ1-2, is EAGVAQSPRYKIIEKRQSVAFWCNPISGHATLYWYQQILGQGPKLLIQFQNNGVVDDSQLPKDRFSAERLKGVDSTLKIQPAKLEDSAVYLCASSPGMEGRRNYGYTFGSGTRLTVV.

V usage is TRBV2 and J usage is TRBJ1-5, with TRBD1 matching over 8 bases. V gave up 2 bases and J gave up 7 bases; unmatched junction bases: 4. Germline V gene lookup returns CDR1 SNHLY and CDR2 FYNNEI. The CDR3 runs 14 residues. The CDR3 loop is CASSEQGASQPQHF. As DNA, the CDR3 is TGTGCCAGCAGTGAACAGGGGGCTAGCCAGCCCCAGCATTTT.

The V call is TRBV5-4, the J call TRBJ1-2, with D uncertain. V was shortened by 4 bases and J by 4 bases, with 14 bases between the two germline ends. The CDR3 spans 14 residues. Looked up from germline, CDR1 is SGHNT and CDR2 is YYREEE (reference sequence). The CDR3 DNA reads as TGTGCCAGCAGCCGCGGGGAAGACATCTATGGCTACACCTTC. This codes for CASSRGEDIYGYTF.

The V gene is TRBV13, the J gene TRBJ1-2; the match to TRBD1 covers 10 bases. V lost 10 bases and J lost 3; bases outside the gene matches: 8. CDR1 and CDR2 (germline): PRHDT, FYEKMQ (reference sequence). The CDR3 consists of 14 residues. CDR3 bases: TGTGCCACCCATGGGACAGGGGTGGACTATGGCTACACCTTC. Its protein is CATHGTGVDYGYTF.

This clone was recorded a few times. The gene calls are TRBV30 and TRBJ2-7, with D perhaps TRBD1 (6 bases). The CDR3 is made up of 13 amino acids. V was cut by 0 bases and J by 3 bases, with 9 bases left in between. The germline gives CDR1 GTSNPN, CDR2 SVGIG (reference sequence). DNA for the CDR3: TGTGCCTGGAGTGTATCCAGGGGCTACGAGCAGTACTTC. Protein sequence: CAWSVSRGYEQYF.

The rearrangement links TRBV11-2 to TRBJ2-1, with TRBD2 matching 11 bases. Germline assignment: CDR1 SGHAT and CDR2 FQNNGV. V lost 6 bases, J lost 8 bases, and 15 bases stayed unmatched. CDR3 length equals 17 residues. In nucleotides, the CDR3 is TGTGCCAGCAGTTCCCCGATAGCGGGGGGGCCTTTAGATGAGCAGTTCTTC. It codes for CASSSPIAGGPLDEQFF.

This clone was detected only a few times. The chain has TRBV21-1 and TRBJ2-7; the table gives TRBD1 as D, unverified against the DNA. TRBV21-1 counts as a pseudogene. This CDR3 is built from 16 residues. The chain's CDR3 is CASSKALGQGPYEQYF. The CDR3 DNA reads as TGTGCCAGCAGCAAAGCGCTGGGGCAGGGGCCCTACGAGCAGTACTTC.

This clone showed up just once. This sequence joins TRBV19 and TRBJ1-5; 12 bases map to TRBD1. Germline lookup yields CDR1 LNHDA and CDR2 SQIVND (reference sequence). CDR3 length: 17 amino acids. V was clipped by 4 bases and J by 5 bases; unmatched bases: 9. Here the CDR3 reads CASSRGRDRGRDQPQHF. The DNA of the CDR3 is TGTGCCAGTAGTAGGGGACGGGACAGGGGGCGTGATCAGCCCCAGCATTTT.

This clone has a handful of counts. In DNA, the CDR3 is TGTGCCAGCAGCCCAAGAGGGTCAGATACGCAGTATTTT. Translating gives CASSPRGSDTQYF. The J gene is TRBJ2-3, the V gene TRBV9, with D perhaps matching TRBD2 (5 bases). The CDR3 has 13 residues. The V end lost 4 bases, the J end lost 4 bases, and 10 bases lay between the germline ends. The germline V gene encodes CDR1 SGDLS and CDR2 YYNGEE.

The gene calls are TRBV28 and TRBJ2-7; 7 nucleotides align to TRBD1. J was trimmed by 5 bases and V by 7 bases; bases with no gene match: 8. Germline V lookup: CDR1 MDHEN, CDR2 SYDVKM. CDR3 size: 13 residues. This CDR3 reads CASKVTGVHEQYF. CDR3 nucleotide sequence: TGTGCCAGCAAGGTAACAGGGGTGCACGAGCAGTACTTC.

There are a few counts of this clone. This sequence joins TRBV28 and TRBJ2-7; tentatively, D is TRBD1 (5 bases). V was pared by 7 bases and J by 2 bases, with 21 bases between. The CDR3 has 16 amino acids. Germline CDR1 and CDR2: MDHEN and SYDVKM. The DNA of the CDR3 is TGTGCCAGCACCCACCACCCGCAGGGTTTCACCTACGAGCAGTACTTC. Amino acid sequence: CASTHHPQGFTYEQYF. The complete variable domain, with remaining parts taken from reference TRBV28 and TRBJ2-7, reads DVKVTQSSRYLVKRTGEKVFLECVQDMDHENMFWYRQDPGLGLRLIYFSYDVKMKEKGDIPEGYSVSREKKERFSLILESASTNQTSMYLCASTHHPQGFTYEQYFGPGTRLTVT.

A few counts support this clone. The J gene is TRBJ1-2, the V gene TRBV4-2; D is undetermined. Germline V gene data show CDR1 as LGHNA and CDR2 as YNFKEQ. CDR3 length equals 14 residues. V lost 2 bases, J lost 5 bases, and 12 bases lay in between. The CDR3 reads CASSQRLSGYGYTF. The CDR3, as DNA: TGTGCCAGCAGCCAACGGTTGTCGGGATATGGCTACACCTTC.

CDR3 sequence reads: CASSLGQGVTNSPLHF. In nucleotides, the CDR3 is TGTGCCAGCAGTCTAGGACAGGGGGTAACGAATTCACCCCTCCACTTT. V is TRBV28 and J is TRBJ1-6; 10 bases are shared with TRBD1. Germline V gene sequence: CDR1 MDHEN, CDR2 SYDVKM. V shed 5 bases, J shed 7 bases, and the junction held 8 bases outside the gene matches. CDR3 length equals 16 residues. The whole variable domain, remainder taken from reference TRBV28 and TRBJ1-6, is DVKVTQSSRYLVKRTGEKVFLECVQDMDHENMFWYRQDPGLGLRLIYFSYDVKMKEKGDIPEGYSVSREKKERFSLILESASTNQTSMYLCASSLGQGVTNSPLHFGNGTRLTVT.

The J gene is TRBJ1-4, the V gene TRBV2; D gene ambiguous. The CDR3 contains 11 residues. Germline V CDR1 and CDR2: SNHLY, FYNNEI. Trimming stripped 6 bases from V and 5 bases from J, with 4 bases between. CDR3 in DNA: TGTGCCAGCAGCCCGAATGAAAAACTGTTTTTT. Translated, it gives CASSPNEKLFF.

This clone turned up a few times. The rearrangement joins TRBV14 to TRBJ2-7; maybe TRBD1 (5 bases). V lost 1 base, J lost 2 bases, and 9 bases lay in between. The CDR3 totals 14 residues. Germline-derived CDR1 and CDR2 are SGHDN and FVKESK. In DNA, the CDR3 is TGTGCCAGCAGCCAAGGGCAGGGCCCCTACGAGCAGTACTTC. Encoded protein: CASSQGQGPYEQYF.

This clone was counted a few times. The rearrangement links TRBV5-6 to TRBJ2-7; 8 nucleotides line up with TRBD1. Germline trimming cut 3 bases from V and 0 bases from J; bases unmatched to any gene: 5. This CDR3 is 15 amino acids long. CDR1 and CDR2 (germline): SGHDT, YYEEEE. DNA for the CDR3: TGTGCCAGCAGCTCCGGGACAGGACTCTCCTACGAGCAGTACTTC. It is translated as CASSSGTGLSYEQYF.